This TCR beta chain was captured by sequencing in a study of cytomegalovirus exposure and HLA in healthy donors. Study-level points and caveats: The classifier reportedly diagnosed cytomegalovirus status with high specificity and sensitivity. Investigators reported approximately 170 TCR beta chains as tied to cytomegalovirus.

On this clone: Its antigen is not known.

Profiling relied on immunoSEQ multiplex PCR, and the TCRdb table lists in-frame clones only, not all of them. This sample yields about 47,000 clones, of which approximately 90% are seen a single time; about 5% belongs to the top ten. V shed 0 bases and J shed 5 bases, with 10 bases lying between them. The length of the CDR3 is 14 residues. Germline V CDR1 and CDR2: LNHNV, YYDKDF (reference sequence). The TCR sequence derives from a man younger than 30 in good health and CMV-seronegative. Sequencing was performed on PBMCs. V usage is TRBV15 and J usage is TRBJ2-5; a possible D gene is TRBD2 (6 bases). CDR3 region: CATSRDRGRETQYF. The CDR3 DNA is TGTGCCACCAGCAGAGATCGGGGGAGGGAGACCCAGTACTTC. Together with reference TRBV15 and TRBJ2-5, the CDR3 gives the full variable domain: DAMVIQNPRYQVTQFGKPVTLSCSQTLNHNVMYWYQQKSSQAPKLLFHYYDKDFNNEADTPDNFQSRRPNTSFCFLDIRSPGLGDTAMYLCATSRDRGRETQYFGPGTRLLVL.